Each of the 29 T cell receptor beta chains below was sequenced from the same sample in a study of T cells in tumors after PD-1 blockade. Clones were read by immunoSEQ multiplex PCR, and TCRdb kept only the in-frame ones, dropping some. The data show around 34,000 clones, with roughly two thirds seen just once and about two fifths held by the top ten. Sequenced here: PBMCs, sampled after anti-PD-1 treatment. These receptors were taken from a human donor with basal cell carcinoma.

The table lists this clone with many counts. This chain links TRBV24-1 with TRBJ1-2; possible D gene TRBD1, 5 bases. The CDR3 is made up of 14 amino acids. Germline V gene data show CDR1 as KGHDR and CDR2 as SFDVKD. The germline V and J ends were trimmed by 1 base and 7 bases, with 12 bases remaining between them. CDR3 residues: CATSDLNRPAGYTF. The CDR3 nucleotides are TGTGCCACCAGTGATTTAAACAGGCCTGCTGGCTACACCTTC.

The chain recombines TRBV7-2 with TRBJ2-3; D is perhaps TRBD1 or TRBD2 (5 bases each). The V gene's germline CDR1 is SGHTA and CDR2 FQGNSA. The CDR3 spans 16 residues. The germline V and J ends were trimmed by 4 bases and 14 bases, with 28 bases remaining between them. The CDR3 sequence is CASSSDPGRTSSGWYF. The DNA of the CDR3 is TGTGCCAGCAGCTCCGATCCGGGACGGACTTCTTCGGGGTGGTATTTT.

V and J are TRBV27 and TRBJ2-7; D could derive from TRBD1 or TRBD2 (6 bases each). Germline CDR1 and CDR2: MNHEY and SMNVEV (reference sequence). Trimming stripped 5 bases from V and 0 bases from J, with 11 bases between. This CDR3 has 14 amino acids. The CDR3 DNA reads as TGTGCCAGCAGTCCGCGGGACAACTCCTACGAGCAGTACTTC. Its translation: CASSPRDNSYEQYF.

The chain combines TRBV4-2 with TRBJ2-5, with 9 positions matching TRBD2. From germline, CDR1 is LGHNA and CDR2 YNFKEQ. V trimming: 1 base; J trimming: 0 bases; junction bases outside the gene matches: 6. CDR3 length equals 17 residues. CDR3 DNA: TGTGCCAGCAGCCAAGTAGGGGCTAGCGGGAACCAAGAGACCCAGTACTTC. It yields the protein CASSQVGASGNQETQYF.

The table lists this clone with a count of one. V usage is TRBV28 and J usage is TRBJ1-3, with D tentatively TRBD1 (6 bases). Trimming shortened V by 5 bases and J by 2 bases, and 10 bases separated the two germline ends. The CDR3 has 14 amino acids. CDR1 and CDR2 (germline): MDHEN, SYDVKM. The CDR3 region is CASSPTGTGNTIYF. CDR3 nucleotides: TGTGCCAGCAGTCCGACAGGTACTGGAAACACCATATATTTT.

This chain connects TRBV6-2 or TRBV6-3 to TRBJ2-3, with a weak D call TRBD1 (5 bases). Trimming removed 6 bases from V and 1 base from J, with 17 bases in between. Germline-derived CDR1 and CDR2 are MNHEY and SVGEGT. The CDR3 is made up of 16 amino acids. The CDR3 protein is CASSPNTGLGTDTQYF. CDR3 coding DNA: TGTGCCAGCAGCCCGAATACAGGTCTCGGCACAGATACGCAGTATTTT.

This sequence joins TRBV9 and TRBJ1-2; TRBD1 is a possible D gene (6 bases). Germline CDR1 SGDLS, CDR2 YYNGEE. This CDR3 contains 17 residues. Trimming took off 4 bases at V and 4 bases at J, with 23 bases between the two ends. The CDR3 is CASSPPSGGRGVYGYTF. CDR3 DNA sequence: TGTGCCAGCAGCCCCCCGAGTGGCGGAAGGGGGGTCTATGGCTACACCTTC.

The genes are TRBV18 and TRBJ1-1; D is undetermined. The V gene lost 5 bases and the J gene lost 1 base, with 8 bases spanning the gap. Germline V gives CDR1 KGHSH, CDR2 LQKENI. The CDR3 has 13 residues. CDR3 in DNA: TGTGCCAGCTCAAAAGGTGAGAACACTGAAGCTTTCTTT. Translating it yields CASSKGENTEAFF.

The chain combines TRBV2 with TRBJ1-4, with D unclear. The CDR3 runs 14 residues. Trimming cost V 2 bases and J 5 bases, with 9 bases left between them. CDR1 is SNHLY, CDR2 FYNNEI, per germline. The chain's CDR3 is CASSEIGLNEKLFF. In DNA, the CDR3 is TGTGCCAGCAGTGAAATAGGCTTAAATGAAAAACTGTTTTTT.

This clone was found a few times. The J gene is TRBJ1-2, the V gene TRBV7-3; 8 nucleotides match TRBD1. After removal of 5 bases from V and 13 bases from J, the junction contained 15 bases not matched to a gene. The CDR3 covers 14 residues. The germline V gene encodes CDR1 SGHTA and CDR2 FQGTGA. The CDR3: CASSPPSGQGAFTF. Written as DNA, the CDR3 is TGTGCCAGCAGCCCGCCCAGCGGACAGGGTGCATTCACCTTC.

The chain uses TRBV3-1 (or the pseudogene TRBV3-2) and TRBJ1-4; 8 nucleotides match TRBD1. V lost 1 base to trimming and J lost 4 bases; unmatched junction nucleotides: 2. This CDR3 has 15 amino acids. Per the germline V gene, CDR1 is LGHDT and CDR2 is YNNKEL (reference sequence). The CDR3 here is CASSQAGTGNEKLFF. The CDR3 coding sequence is TGTGCCAGCAGCCAAGCCGGGACAGGTAATGAAAAACTGTTTTTT.

V usage is TRBV24-1 and J usage is TRBJ2-5; 8 bases are shared with TRBD1. Germline CDR1 KGHDR, CDR2 SFDVKD. This CDR3 is 15 amino acids long. V lost 4 bases and J lost 2; bases outside the gene matches: 5. CDR3 sequence reads: CATSEGRGPQETQYF. DNA of the CDR3: TGTGCCACCAGTGAGGGCAGGGGGCCTCAAGAGACCCAGTACTTC.

This chain links TRBV2 with TRBJ2-1; the D gene is possibly TRBD2 (5 bases). The V gene's germline CDR1 is SNHLY and CDR2 FYNNEI. With 1 base removed from V and 5 bases from J, the gap between germline ends came to 12 bases. The CDR3 sequence is 15 residues long. In nucleotides, the CDR3 is TGTGCCAGCAGTGAAGGGCTAGCTCCCCACAATGAGCAGTTCTTC. This translates into CASSEGLAPHNEQFF.

The chain is built from TRBV6-5 and TRBJ1-5; possible D gene TRBD1, 5 bases. Germline CDR1 reads MNHEY; CDR2 reads SVGAGI. The CDR3 is 12 amino acids. The V end lost 6 bases, the J end lost 8 bases, and 11 bases lay between the germline ends. This CDR3 reads CASRLPREPQHF. CDR3 nucleotide sequence: TGTGCCAGCAGGCTCCCCAGGGAGCCCCAGCATTTT.

The genes are TRBV18 and TRBJ2-7; D possibly corresponds to TRBD1 (6 bases). The CDR3 is made up of 14 amino acids. V shed 0 bases and J shed 7 bases, with 13 bases lying between them. Germline assignment: CDR1 KGHSH and CDR2 LQKENI. CDR3 DNA sequence: TGTGCCAGCTCACCACCCCAGGGGACGAGGGAGCAGTACTTC. Its protein product is CASSPPQGTREQYF.

The sample holds one count of this clone. The chain carries TRBV30 and TRBJ2-2; D remains ambiguous. The CDR3 has 13 amino acids. Germline V gene data show CDR1 as GTSNPN and CDR2 as SVGIG (reference sequence). V lost 3 bases and J lost 3, with 8 bases in between. CDR3 nucleotides: TGTGCCTGGAGAAGTTATTACACCGGGGAGCTGTTTTTT. It translates to CAWRSYYTGELFF.

The chain couples TRBV6-5 to TRBJ1-1; the D is unclear. The CDR3 loop spans 11 amino acids. Germline V lookup: CDR1 MNHEY, CDR2 SVGAGI. V was cut by 6 bases and J by 4 bases, with 6 bases left in between. The CDR3 DNA reads TGTGCCAGCAGCTCCCCCACTGAAGCTTTCTTT. Its protein is CASSSPTEAFF.

The genes are TRBV6-5 and TRBJ2-7; 11 bases are shared with TRBD2. Germline CDR1 and CDR2: MNHEY and SVGAGI. The V segment lost 0 bases and the J segment 3 bases; nucleotides outside the gene matches: 4. The CDR3 totals 16 residues. The CDR3 sequence is CASSYSTSGAYYEQYF. The CDR3 nucleotides are TGTGCCAGCAGTTACTCGACTAGCGGGGCCTACTACGAGCAGTACTTC.

This clone has only one observation. This sequence joins TRBV15 and TRBJ2-3; 8 bases line up with TRBD1. From germline, CDR1 is LNHNV and CDR2 YYDKDF (reference sequence). With V trimmed by 2 bases and J by 5 bases, 9 bases remained unmatched. The CDR3 has 16 amino acids. CDR3 nucleotide sequence: TGTGCCACCAGCAGACGGCCGGACAGGGAGGTAGATACGCAGTATTTT. Translating gives CATSRRPDREVDTQYF.

The chain carries TRBV7-2 and TRBJ2-1; D possibly matches TRBD1 or TRBD2 (6 bases each). Germline CDR1 is SGHTA and CDR2 is FQGNSA. This CDR3 has 15 residues. The V and J ends lost 1 base and 4 bases respectively, with 11 bases between them. The CDR3 DNA follows: TGTGCCAGCAGCTTAGACGGAGGGGGGTACAATGAGCAGTTCTTC. This encodes CASSLDGGGYNEQFF.

The rearrangement uses TRBV30 and TRBJ2-5, with a weak D call TRBD1 (6 bases). Germline loops: CDR1 GTSNPN, CDR2 SVGIG (reference sequence). V lost 2 bases and J lost 6, with 16 bases in between. The CDR3 contains 14 residues. The CDR3 loop reads CAWSTTGRAQTQYF. The CDR3 DNA reads TGTGCCTGGAGTACGACAGGTCGTGCGCAGACCCAGTACTTC.

V and J are TRBV18 and TRBJ2-3, with D hard to call. CDR3 length equals 13 residues. Germline V CDR1 and CDR2: KGHSH, LQKENI. V lost 2 bases to trimming and J lost 3 bases, with 6 bases between them. Written as DNA, the CDR3 is TGTGCCAGCTCACCAGCAACAACAGATACGCAGTATTTT. As protein: CASSPATTDTQYF.

The V gene is TRBV5-1, the J gene TRBJ2-3; D ambiguous. The CDR3 is 14 residues long. V lost 3 bases, J lost 2 bases, and 10 bases lay in between. The germline V gene encodes CDR1 SGHRS and CDR2 YFSETQ. CDR3 sequence: CASSSLSVTDTQYF. The CDR3 DNA sequence: TGCGCCAGCAGCTCCCTTTCTGTCACAGATACGCAGTATTTT.

The chain links TRBV4-3 to TRBJ1-4, with 8 bases aligning to TRBD1. Trimming took 3 bases from V and 8 from J; bases not matched to a gene: 11. This CDR3 is 16 amino acids long. Germline CDR1 is LGHNA and CDR2 is YSLEER. The DNA for the CDR3 is TGCGCCAGCAGCCAGCATCCGGGACAGGACCAGGAAAAACTGTTTTTT. This sequence encodes CASSQHPGQDQEKLFF.

The chain joins TRBV7-3 to TRBJ1-6; TRBD1 matches 8 bases. This CDR3 has 16 residues. Trimming took 5 bases from V and 5 from J; bases not matched to a gene: 8. Per germline, CDR1 SGHTA and CDR2 FQGTGA. The CDR3 is CASSLDRAGDNSPLHF. The CDR3 DNA is TGTGCCAGCAGCCTGGACAGGGCAGGTGATAATTCACCCCTCCACTTT. The full variable domain, in which reference TRBV7-3 and TRBJ1-6 provide the parts outside the CDR3, is GAGVSQTPSNKVTEKGKYVELRCDPISGHTALYWYRQSLGQGPEFLIYFQGTGAADDSGLPNDRFFAVRPEGSVSTLKIQRTERGDSAVYLCASSLDRAGDNSPLHFGNGTRLTVT.

This clone was detected a few times. In nucleotides, the CDR3 is TGTGCCAGCAGCTTGGAACAGGTGGGAACCGGGGAGCTGTTTTTT. Translation: CASSLEQVGTGELFF. This chain links TRBV5-6 with TRBJ2-2; D perhaps matches TRBD1 (5 bases). V lost 0 bases, J lost 5 bases, and 11 bases lay in between. This CDR3 has 15 amino acids. Germline values: CDR1 SGHDT, CDR2 YYEEEE. Full variable domain (remainder filled in from reference TRBV5-6 and TRBJ2-2): DAGVTQSPTHLIKTRGQQVTLRCSPKSGHDTVSWYQQALGQGPQFIFQYYEEEERQRGNFPDRFSGHQFPNYSSELNVNALLLGDSALYLCASSLEQVGTGELFFGEGSRLTVL.

This chain joins TRBV5-1 and TRBJ2-7; 8 bases match TRBD2. This CDR3 is built from 14 residues. J lost 6 bases, V lost 3 bases, and 8 bases had no gene match. Germline CDR1 is SGHRS and CDR2 is YFSETQ. The CDR3 DNA sequence: TGCGCCAGCAGCTCCGGACTAGCCTCGGGCGAGCAGTACTTC. It specifies CASSSGLASGEQYF.

V is TRBV4-1 and J is TRBJ1-2; maybe TRBD1 (5 bases). CDR1 is MGHRA, CDR2 YSYEKL, per germline. The CDR3 runs to 15 residues. The V end was cut by 4 bases, the J end by 7 bases, with 19 bases between. CDR3 residues: CASSPTSRDWGGYTF. The CDR3, as DNA: TGCGCCAGCAGCCCTACCTCCAGGGATTGGGGTGGCTACACCTTC.

This clone was found a few times. The chain employs TRBV29-1 and TRBJ2-3; 9 nucleotides agree with TRBD2. The CDR3 sequence is 13 residues long. Germline-derived CDR1 and CDR2 are SQVTM and ANQGSEA. Trimming took 8 bases from V and 4 from J; bases not matched to a gene: 7. The CDR3 nucleotides read TGCAGCTCGCGGGGGGGCCCCGCAGATACGCAGTATTTT. Amino acid sequence: CSSRGGPADTQYF.